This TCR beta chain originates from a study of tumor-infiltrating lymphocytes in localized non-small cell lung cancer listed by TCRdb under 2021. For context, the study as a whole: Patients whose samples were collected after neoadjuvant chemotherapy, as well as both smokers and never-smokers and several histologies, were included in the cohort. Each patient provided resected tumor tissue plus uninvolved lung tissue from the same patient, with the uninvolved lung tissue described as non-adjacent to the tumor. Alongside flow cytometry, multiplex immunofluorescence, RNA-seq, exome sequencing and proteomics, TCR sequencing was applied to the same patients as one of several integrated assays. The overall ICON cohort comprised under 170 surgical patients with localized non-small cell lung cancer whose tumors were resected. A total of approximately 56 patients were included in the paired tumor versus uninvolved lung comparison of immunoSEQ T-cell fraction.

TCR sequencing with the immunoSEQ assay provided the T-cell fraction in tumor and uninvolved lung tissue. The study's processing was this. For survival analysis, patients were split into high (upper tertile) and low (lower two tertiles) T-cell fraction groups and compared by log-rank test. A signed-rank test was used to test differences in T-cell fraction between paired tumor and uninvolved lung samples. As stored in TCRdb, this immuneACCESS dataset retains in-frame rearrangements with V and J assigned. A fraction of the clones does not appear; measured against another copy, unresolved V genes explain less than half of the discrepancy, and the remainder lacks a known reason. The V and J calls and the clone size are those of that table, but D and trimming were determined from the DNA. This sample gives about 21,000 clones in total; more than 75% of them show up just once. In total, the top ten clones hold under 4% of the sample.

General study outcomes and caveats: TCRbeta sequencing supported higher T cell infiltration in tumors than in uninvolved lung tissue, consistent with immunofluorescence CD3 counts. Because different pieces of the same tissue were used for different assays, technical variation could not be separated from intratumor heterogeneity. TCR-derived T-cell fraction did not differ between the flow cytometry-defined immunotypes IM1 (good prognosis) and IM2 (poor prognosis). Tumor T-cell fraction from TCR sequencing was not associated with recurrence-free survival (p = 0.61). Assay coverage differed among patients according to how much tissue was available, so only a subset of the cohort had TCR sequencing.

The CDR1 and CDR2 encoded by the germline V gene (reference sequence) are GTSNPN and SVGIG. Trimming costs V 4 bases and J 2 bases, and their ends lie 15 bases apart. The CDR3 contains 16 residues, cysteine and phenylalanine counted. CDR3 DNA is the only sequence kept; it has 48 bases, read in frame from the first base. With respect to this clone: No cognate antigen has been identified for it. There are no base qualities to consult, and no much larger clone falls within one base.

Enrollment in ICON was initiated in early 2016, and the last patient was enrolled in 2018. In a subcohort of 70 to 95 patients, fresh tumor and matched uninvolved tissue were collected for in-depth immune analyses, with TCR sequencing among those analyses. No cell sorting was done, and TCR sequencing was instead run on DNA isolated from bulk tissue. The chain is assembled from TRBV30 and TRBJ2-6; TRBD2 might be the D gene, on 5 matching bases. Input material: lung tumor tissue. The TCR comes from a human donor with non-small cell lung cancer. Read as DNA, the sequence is TGTGCCTGGACAAGAGGATTCGGGACTGGGGCCAACGTCCTGACTTTC. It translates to CAWTRGFGTGANVLTF.